The entry below gives a single TCR beta chain sequence along with its context. Its antigen is currently unknown. Germline CDR1 reads LGHDT; CDR2 reads YNNKEL (reference sequence). The V end lost 0 bases, the J end lost 7 bases, and 6 bases lay between the germline ends. The CDR3 totals 13 residues. The data stem from a study of early T cells in non-severe SARS-CoV-2 infection. TCRdb re-analysed the 5' RACE reads in MiXCR, keeping a single row per CDR3 protein. This table has tens of thousands of distinct CDR3 sequences, 8% to 13% appearing once. Broader study findings: There was a bias toward anti-spike CD8 responses in VDJdb matching, which missed private and CD4 specificities.

Sample: whole blood, taken at baseline. The chain recombines TRBV3-1 with TRBJ2-2, with no clear D. The clonotype was recovered from an adult who was a healthcare worker with PCR-confirmed SARS-CoV-2 infection or an uninfected control (not recorded which). CDR3 amino acids: CASSQDLSGELFF. CDR3 sequence (DNA): TGTGCCAGCAGCCAAGATCTTAGCGGGGAGCTGTTTTTT.